The 31 T cell receptor beta chains reported below all come from one sample, sequenced in a study of cytotoxic CD8 clonotypes in ibrutinib-treated CLL. Measured with immunoSEQ multiplex PCR; TCRdb has only the in-frame clones, and not every one. The sample carries hundreds of thousands of clones, roughly 74% recorded once. The sequencing used PBMCs, collected after 24 months of ibrutinib treatment. All receptors derive from a human donor with chronic lymphocytic leukemia.

This sequence joins TRBV2 and TRBJ2-1; D might be TRBD2 (5 bases). Germline-derived CDR1 and CDR2 are SNHLY and FYNNEI. The length of the CDR3 is 14 residues. V dropped 1 base and J dropped 5 bases, with 9 bases sitting between them. The chain's CDR3 is CASSEVVGDNEQFF. CDR3 DNA sequence: TGTGCCAGCAGTGAAGTGGTGGGAGACAATGAGCAGTTCTTC.

This sequence joins TRBV11-2 and TRBJ2-1; D gene unclear. The ends were cut back, 0 bases at V and 4 bases at J, with 13 bases in the middle. This CDR3 has 16 amino acids. The germline V gene has CDR1 SGHAT and CDR2 FQNNGV. The CDR3 DNA sequence: TGTGCCAGCAGCTTAGATTTTCCGACTGCGTACAATGAGCAGTTCTTC. It encodes CASSLDFPTAYNEQFF.

Many counts were recorded for this clone. The J gene is TRBJ2-6, the V gene TRBV19, with TRBD1 as a possible D gene (5 bases). The V and J ends lost 5 bases and 5 bases respectively, with 10 bases between them. CDR1 is LNHDA, CDR2 SQIVND, per germline (reference sequence). The CDR3 runs to 14 residues. The DNA for the CDR3 is TGTGCCAGTAGTCCAGGGTCGCGGGCCAACGTCCTGACTTTC. The encoded protein is CASSPGSRANVLTF.

This clone was counted between two and nine times. The rearrangement uses TRBV28 and TRBJ2-7, with TRBD2 as a possible D gene (6 bases). V was trimmed by 10 bases and J by 7 bases, leaving 14 bases between them. The CDR3 covers 11 residues. Germline CDR1 reads MDHEN; CDR2 reads SYDVKM. CDR3 loop: CATVGGREQYF. CDR3 sequence (DNA): TGTGCCACTGTGGGGGGACGGGAGCAGTACTTC. The full variable domain, its missing parts supplied by reference TRBV28 and TRBJ2-7, is DVKVTQSSRYLVKRTGEKVFLECVQDMDHENMFWYRQDPGLGLRLIYFSYDVKMKEKGDIPEGYSVSREKKERFSLILESASTNQTSMYLCATVGGREQYFGPGTRLTVT.

The chain joins TRBV7-3 to TRBJ2-1; D gene uncertain. Germline V gene lookup returns CDR1 SGHTA and CDR2 FQGTGA. The CDR3 is made up of 12 amino acids. V shed 2 bases and J shed 10 bases, with 9 bases lying between them. The CDR3 spells CASSLYGGEQFF. CDR3 DNA sequence: TGTGCCAGCAGCTTATACGGCGGAGAGCAGTTCTTC.

The V gene is TRBV28, the J gene TRBJ1-2; 10 bases are a match to TRBD1. The germline CDR1 and CDR2 sequences are MDHEN and SYDVKM. This CDR3 is built from 14 residues. V was pared by 11 bases and J by 0 bases, with 6 bases of the junction left unmatched. This chain's CDR3 is CASGTGAPNYGYTF. The CDR3 DNA sequence: TGTGCCTCCGGGACAGGGGCCCCTAACTATGGCTACACCTTC.

The chain couples TRBV27 to TRBJ1-2; 9 nucleotides match TRBD1. The junction had 3 bases not matched to a gene; V was cut back by 3 bases and J by 7 bases. Germline CDR1 reads MNHEY; CDR2 reads SMNVEV (reference sequence). This CDR3 spans 13 amino acids. The CDR3 sequence: CASSFGTGFGYTF. The CDR3 coding sequence is TGTGCCAGCAGTTTCGGGACAGGGTTTGGCTACACCTTC.

V is TRBV9 and J is TRBJ2-7; 10 bases agree with TRBD2. CDR3 length: 15 residues. The V and J ends lost 2 bases and 7 bases, in that order; junction bases with no gene match: 9. The V gene's germline CDR1 is SGDLS and CDR2 YYNGEE. CDR3 amino acids: CASSVEAGGRGEQYF. The CDR3 coding sequence is TGTGCCAGCAGCGTCGAAGCGGGAGGGCGCGGGGAGCAGTACTTC. Together with reference TRBV9 and TRBJ2-7, the CDR3 gives the full variable domain: DSGVTQTPKHLITATGQRVTLRCSPRSGDLSVYWYQQSLDQGLQFLIQYYNGEERAKGNILERFSAQQFPDLHSELNLSSLELGDSALYFCASSVEAGGRGEQYFGPGTRLTVT.

The gene calls are TRBV7-2 and TRBJ2-7; 11 nucleotides agree with TRBD2. V dropped 2 bases and J dropped 3; count of bases not matched to a gene: 9. The germline V gene encodes CDR1 SGHTA and CDR2 FQGNSA. This CDR3 has 17 amino acids. The CDR3: CASSLRLAGSPGYEQYF. CDR3 DNA sequence: TGTGCCAGCAGCTTACGACTAGCGGGAAGTCCCGGCTACGAGCAGTACTTC.

The chain carries TRBV7-3 and TRBJ2-2; 10 positions match TRBD2. The CDR3 is 16 amino acids. V dropped 1 base and J dropped 6; count of bases not matched to a gene: 5. The germline gives CDR1 SGHTA, CDR2 FQGTGA. The CDR3 protein is CASSLIVGTSAGELFF. DNA for the CDR3: TGTGCCAGCAGCTTAATAGTTGGGACTAGCGCCGGGGAGCTGTTTTTT.

V is TRBV6-4 and J is TRBJ2-3; a possible D gene is TRBD2 (5 bases). CDR1 is MRHNA and CDR2 is SNTAGT in the germline V gene. The CDR3 is made up of 14 amino acids. Trimming removed 4 bases from V and 1 base from J, with 9 bases in between. The CDR3 protein is CASSVEGRTDTQYF. CDR3 in DNA: TGTGCCAGCAGTGTTGAGGGCCGCACAGATACGCAGTATTTT.

This chain joins TRBV2 and TRBJ2-7; the D is unclear. V gave up 2 bases and J gave up 7 bases, with 12 bases separating them. The CDR3 consists of 13 residues. Germline V gene lookup returns CDR1 SNHLY and CDR2 FYNNEI. In nucleotides, the CDR3 is TGTGCCAGCAGTGAACAGGATATTCAGGAGCAGTACTTC. Translating gives CASSEQDIQEQYF.

V usage is TRBV11-3 and J usage is TRBJ1-1, with TRBD1 as a possible D gene (5 bases). This CDR3 contains 14 residues. Per germline, CDR1 SGHNT and CDR2 YENEEA. V was pared by 2 bases and J by 5 bases, with 12 bases between. In DNA form, the CDR3 reads TGTGCCAGCAGCTTAACCTCCGGGGCTACTGAAGCTTTCTTT. The encoded protein is CASSLTSGATEAFF.

This clone turned up a few times. The V call is TRBV23-1, the J call TRBJ2-7; D not certain. TRBV23-1 has ORF status, its function being uncertain. V was clipped by 0 bases and J by 1 base, with 16 bases between them. The CDR3 contains 17 residues. This CDR3 is CASSQSRACVGSYEQYF. CDR3 nucleotides: TGCGCCAGCAGTCAATCGAGAGCATGTGTGGGTTCCTACGAGCAGTACTTC.

The CDR3: CASSWTDTEAFF. In nucleotides, the CDR3 is TGTGCCAGCAGCTGGACTGACACTGAAGCTTTCTTT. V is TRBV5-5 and J is TRBJ1-1; no clear D gene. The CDR3 consists of 12 residues. CDR1 SGHKS and CDR2 YYEKEE come from the germline V gene (reference sequence). V was pared by 3 bases and J by 3 bases, with 6 bases between.

This chain links TRBV5-1 with TRBJ2-7; 11 bases fit TRBD1. Losses at the gene ends were 2 bases for V and 3 bases for J; bases not matched to a gene: 13. CDR1 and CDR2 from the germline V gene are SGHRS and YFSETQ. CDR3 length: 18 residues. The CDR3: CASSLAPGQGDLHYEQYF. DNA of the CDR3: TGCGCCAGCAGCTTAGCTCCGGGACAGGGGGACCTCCACTACGAGCAGTACTTC.

V is TRBV30 and J is TRBJ2-1; 10 positions agree with TRBD2. Germline CDR1 and CDR2: GTSNPN and SVGIG (reference sequence). V lost 5 bases, J lost 8 bases, and 15 bases stayed unmatched. The CDR3 is 16 amino acids. The CDR3, as DNA: TGTGCCTGGGATGGAGGCCTAGCGGGAGCGACGGATGAGCAGTTCTTC. Its protein product is CAWDGGLAGATDEQFF.

The rearrangement joins TRBV6-6 to TRBJ2-7; TRBD2 matches at 9 bases. J lost 6 bases, V lost 6 bases, and 9 bases had no gene match. CDR1 and CDR2 (germline): MNHNY, SVGAGI (reference sequence). This CDR3 is 14 amino acids long. Here the CDR3 DNA reads TGTGCCAGCAGCATAGCGGGAGCTTGGGGCGAGCAGTACTTC. It specifies CASSIAGAWGEQYF.

The chain couples TRBV27 to TRBJ1-2; 7 bases match TRBD1. The V gene's germline CDR1 is MNHEY and CDR2 SMNVEV (reference sequence). The CDR3 is 13 residues long. V trimming: 3 bases; J trimming: 6 bases; junction bases outside the gene matches: 4. CDR3 sequence: CASSFSTGDGYTF. CDR3 coding DNA: TGTGCCAGCAGTTTTAGTACAGGGGATGGCTACACCTTC.

This rearrangement joins TRBV11-2 to TRBJ2-7; 9 nucleotides line up with TRBD1. V dropped 8 bases and J dropped 6; count of bases not matched to a gene: 11. CDR3 length equals 14 residues. The germline CDR1 and CDR2 sequences are SGHAT and FQNNGV. The CDR3 sequence: CASGGPDRGGEQYF. CDR3 DNA: TGTGCCAGCGGGGGCCCGGACAGGGGAGGCGAGCAGTACTTC.

This clone was seen a handful of times. This rearrangement joins TRBV12-5 to TRBJ1-1, with 7 bases fitting TRBD1. The V and J ends lost 10 bases and 11 bases, in that order; junction bases with no gene match: 7. Germline V gene lookup returns CDR1 LGHNT and CDR2 FRNRAP. The CDR3 is 10 residues long. The CDR3 loop reads CATRQGKAFF. In DNA form, the CDR3 reads TGTGCTACTCGACAGGGAAAGGCTTTCTTT.

CDR3 nucleotide sequence: TGTGCCAGCAGCTGGCCGGTAGGGACAGGGGGCGAAAACTATGGCTACACCTTC. Translation: CASSWPVGTGGENYGYTF. The chain recombines TRBV7-9 with TRBJ1-2, with 12 bases fitting TRBD1. Trimming at V came to 4 bases and at J to 2 bases, leaving 11 bases not matched to a gene. The CDR3 contains 18 residues. Germline values: CDR1 SEHNR, CDR2 FQNEAQ (reference sequence).

This clone was detected a few times. The V call is TRBV28, the J call TRBJ2-7; maybe TRBD2 (5 bases). CDR3 length equals 14 residues. In germline, CDR1 is MDHEN, CDR2 SYDVKM. Trimming took 2 bases from V and 3 from J, leaving 11 bases between them. The CDR3 here is CASSLGADYYEQYF. CDR3 bases: TGTGCCAGCAGTTTAGGAGCAGACTACTACGAGCAGTACTTC. The full variable domain, its missing parts supplied by reference TRBV28 and TRBJ2-7, is DVKVTQSSRYLVKRTGEKVFLECVQDMDHENMFWYRQDPGLGLRLIYFSYDVKMKEKGDIPEGYSVSREKKERFSLILESASTNQTSMYLCASSLGADYYEQYFGPGTRLTVT.

The CDR3 DNA follows: TGTGCCAGCAGCTTAGGGCTACTAGACGAGCAGTACTTC. It is translated as CASSLGLLDEQYF. The gene calls are TRBV7-9 and TRBJ2-7, with D perhaps TRBD2 (5 bases). This CDR3 is built from 13 residues. Per the germline V gene, CDR1 is SEHNR and CDR2 is FQNEAQ (reference sequence). With 1 base removed from V and 5 bases from J, the gap between germline ends came to 9 bases.

The chain uses TRBV2 and TRBJ1-3; 10 positions match TRBD1. V shed 6 bases, J shed 1 base, and the junction held 3 bases outside the gene matches. CDR3 length: 15 residues. Germline assignment: CDR1 SNHLY and CDR2 FYNNEI. As DNA, the CDR3 is TGTGCCAGCAGCCGGGACAGGGGTTCTGGAAACACCATATATTTT. Protein: CASSRDRGSGNTIYF.

The chain joins TRBV29-1 to TRBJ1-2; D might be TRBD1 (5 bases). Trimming removed 7 bases from V and 3 bases from J, with 12 bases in between. This CDR3 contains 12 residues. Germline CDR1 SQVTM, CDR2 ANQGSEA. DNA for the CDR3: TGCAGCGACCTGACAGCGGACTATGGCTACACCTTC. Translating gives CSDLTADYGYTF.

The chain is built from TRBV6-5 and TRBJ2-7; no clear D gene. This CDR3 is built from 13 residues. Between the trimmed V and J ends, which lost 6 bases and 2 bases, there was a span of 11 bases. CDR1 and CDR2 from the germline V gene are MNHEY and SVGAGI. CDR3 sequence: CASSPNGPYEQYF. CDR3 sequence (DNA): TGTGCCAGCAGCCCTAACGGGCCCTACGAGCAGTACTTC.

The genes are TRBV28 and TRBJ1-2, with 10 bases matching TRBD1. CDR3 size: 18 residues. The V and J ends lost 4 bases and 3 bases, in that order; junction bases with no gene match: 14. Germline CDR1 reads MDHEN; CDR2 reads SYDVKM. The CDR3 sequence is CASSSQKAGTGVDYGYTF. The DNA of the CDR3 is TGTGCCAGCAGTTCGCAAAAAGCCGGGACAGGGGTAGACTATGGCTACACCTTC.

The V gene is TRBV5-6, the J gene TRBJ2-7; D is ambiguous. The CDR3 extends over 11 amino acids. Germline V gene sequence: CDR1 SGHDT, CDR2 YYEEEE. With 4 bases removed from V and 1 base from J, the gap between germline ends came to 3 bases. Here the CDR3 DNA reads TGTGCCAGCAGCGTTTCCTACGAGCAGTACTTC. This translates into CASSVSYEQYF. The whole variable domain, remainder taken from reference TRBV5-6 and TRBJ2-7, is DAGVTQSPTHLIKTRGQQVTLRCSPKSGHDTVSWYQQALGQGPQFIFQYYEEEERQRGNFPDRFSGHQFPNYSSELNVNALLLGDSALYLCASSVSYEQYFGPGTRLTVT.

The rearrangement uses TRBV9 and TRBJ2-7, with 7 bases lining up with TRBD2. With 3 bases clipped from V and 3 bases from J, the junction kept 6 bases outside the gene matches. Germline V gene sequence: CDR1 SGDLS, CDR2 YYNGEE. This CDR3 is built from 14 residues. The CDR3 here is CASSAGGPGYEQYF. Here the CDR3 DNA reads TGTGCCAGCAGCGCGGGGGGACCCGGCTACGAGCAGTACTTC.

This clone was recorded a few times. This chain links TRBV11-1 with TRBJ2-7; TRBD1 might be the D (6 bases). The CDR3 consists of 14 residues. Between the trimmed V and J ends, which lost 7 bases and 2 bases, there was a span of 15 bases. Germline V CDR1 and CDR2: SGHAT, FQDESV (reference sequence). CDR3 nucleotide sequence: TGTGCCAGCAAACGCCTACAGGGCCCCTACGAGCAGTACTTC. Protein product: CASKRLQGPYEQYF.